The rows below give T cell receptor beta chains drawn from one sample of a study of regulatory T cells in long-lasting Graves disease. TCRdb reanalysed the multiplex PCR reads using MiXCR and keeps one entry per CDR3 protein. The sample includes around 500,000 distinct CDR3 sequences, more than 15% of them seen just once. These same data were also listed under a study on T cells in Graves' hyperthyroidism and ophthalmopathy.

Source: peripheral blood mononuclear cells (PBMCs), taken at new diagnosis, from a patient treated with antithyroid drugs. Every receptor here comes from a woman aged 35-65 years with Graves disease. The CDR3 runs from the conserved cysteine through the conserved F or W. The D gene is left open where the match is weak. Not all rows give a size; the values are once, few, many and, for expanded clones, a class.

CDR3 DNA: TGTGCCAGCAGTTACTCGGACAGGGGGCTTTATAGCAATCAGCCCCAGCATTTT
CDR3 protein: CASSYSDRGLYSNQPQHF
D gene: TRBD1
V gene: TRBV6-5
J gene: TRBJ1-5
clone size: few

CDR3 DNA: TGTGCCAGCAGCCGTAGCGGGGTCGACGGGGAGCTGTTTTTT
CDR3 protein: CASSRSGVDGELFF
D gene: TRBD2
V gene: TRBV7-3
J gene: TRBJ2-2
clone size: many

CDR3 DNA: TGCGCCAGCAGCCAATCGGGAGGCAGCTCCTACGAGCAGTACTTC
CDR3 protein: CASSQSGGSSYEQYF
D gene: TRBD2
V gene: TRBV4-1
J gene: TRBJ2-7
clone size: NA

CDR3 DNA: TGCAGTGCTATTCCCCGACAGGGGGTCCACGAGCAGTACTTC
CDR3 protein: CSAIPRQGVHEQYF
D gene: TRBD1
V gene: TRBV20-1
J gene: TRBJ2-7
clone size: few

CDR3 DNA: TGCAGTGCCGCCCCGGGGGGCCGACACAATGAGCAGTTCTTC
CDR3 protein: CSAAPGGRHNEQFF
D gene: NA
V gene: TRBV20-1
J gene: TRBJ2-1
clone size: few

CDR3 DNA: TGTGCCAGCAGCCGGGGGGGTGACGGGCAGCCCCAGCATTTT
CDR3 protein: CASSRGGDGQPQHF
D gene: NA
V gene: TRBV11-2
J gene: TRBJ1-5
clone size: few

CDR3 DNA: TGTGCCAGCAGTGAATATCGTGGCTACACCTTC
CDR3 protein: CASSEYRGYTF
D gene: NA
V gene: TRBV2
J gene: TRBJ1-2
clone size: many

CDR3 DNA: TGTGCCAGCTCCCCTCCGGCGTCCTCTGAAGCTTTCTTT
CDR3 protein: CASSPPASSEAFF
D gene: NA
V gene: TRBV18
J gene: TRBJ1-1
clone size: many

CDR3 DNA: TGTGCCAGCAGCAGACTAGCGGGGACGAACACCGGGGAGCTGTTTTTT
CDR3 protein: CASSRLAGTNTGELFF
D gene: TRBD2
V gene: TRBV27
J gene: TRBJ2-2
clone size: few

CDR3 DNA: TGTGCCAGCAGCGTAGAAGGGGACCTAGTCGGCTACACCTTC
CDR3 protein: CASSVEGDLVGYTF
D gene: NA
V gene: TRBV9
J gene: TRBJ1-2
clone size: many

CDR3 DNA: TGTGCCAGCAGTTTCGCCCTGCTGTCCCCCTCTGGAAACACCATATATTTT
CDR3 protein: CASSFALLSPSGNTIYF
D gene: NA
V gene: TRBV12-3/TRBV12-4
J gene: TRBJ1-3
clone size: NA